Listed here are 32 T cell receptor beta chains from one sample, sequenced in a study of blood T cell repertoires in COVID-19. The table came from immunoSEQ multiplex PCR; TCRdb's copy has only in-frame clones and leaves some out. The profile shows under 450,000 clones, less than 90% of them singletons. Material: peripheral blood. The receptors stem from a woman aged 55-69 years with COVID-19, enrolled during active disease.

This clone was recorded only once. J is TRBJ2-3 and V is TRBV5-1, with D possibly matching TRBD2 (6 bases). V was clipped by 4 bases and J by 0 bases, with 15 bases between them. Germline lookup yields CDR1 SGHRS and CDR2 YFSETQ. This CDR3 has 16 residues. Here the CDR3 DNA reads TGCGCCAGCAGCCCTTGGGGGGTTTCTAGCACAGATACGCAGTATTTT. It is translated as CASSPWGVSSTDTQYF. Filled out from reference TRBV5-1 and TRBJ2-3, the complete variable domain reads KAGVTQTPRYLIKTRGQQVTLSCSPISGHRSVSWYQQTPGQGLQFLFEYFSETQRNKGNFPGRFSGRQFSNSRSEMNVSTLELGDSALYLCASSPWGVSSTDTQYFGPGTRLTVL.

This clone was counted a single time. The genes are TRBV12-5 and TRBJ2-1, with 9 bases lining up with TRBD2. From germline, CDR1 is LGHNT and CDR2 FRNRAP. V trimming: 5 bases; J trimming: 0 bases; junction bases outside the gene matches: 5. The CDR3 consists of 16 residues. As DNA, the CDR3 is TGTGCTAGTGGTACGGTAGCGGGGGTCTCCTACAATGAGCAGTTCTTC. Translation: CASGTVAGVSYNEQFF.

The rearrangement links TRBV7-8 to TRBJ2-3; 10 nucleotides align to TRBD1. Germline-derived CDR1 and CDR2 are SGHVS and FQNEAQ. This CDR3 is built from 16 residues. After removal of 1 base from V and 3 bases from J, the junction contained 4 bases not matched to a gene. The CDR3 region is CASSLGQGAVTDTQYF. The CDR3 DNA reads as TGTGCCAGCAGCTTAGGACAGGGGGCTGTAACAGATACGCAGTATTTT.

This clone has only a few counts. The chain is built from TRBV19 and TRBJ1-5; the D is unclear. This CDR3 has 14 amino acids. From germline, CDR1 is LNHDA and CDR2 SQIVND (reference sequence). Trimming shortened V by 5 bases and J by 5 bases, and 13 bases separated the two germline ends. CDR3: CASSASTGYQPQHF. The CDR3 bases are TGTGCCAGTAGTGCCTCCACCGGTTATCAGCCCCAGCATTTT.

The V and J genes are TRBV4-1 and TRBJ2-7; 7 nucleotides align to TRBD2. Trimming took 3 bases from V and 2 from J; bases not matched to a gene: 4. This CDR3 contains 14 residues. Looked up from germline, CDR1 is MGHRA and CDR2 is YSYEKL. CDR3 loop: CASSHGTTTYEQYF. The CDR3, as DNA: TGCGCCAGCAGCCATGGGACTACCACCTACGAGCAGTACTTC.

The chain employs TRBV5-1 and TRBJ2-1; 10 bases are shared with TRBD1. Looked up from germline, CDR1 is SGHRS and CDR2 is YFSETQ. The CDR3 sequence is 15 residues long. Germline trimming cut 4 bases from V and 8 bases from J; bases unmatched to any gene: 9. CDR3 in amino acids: CASSRSGQGEHEQFF. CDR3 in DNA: TGCGCCAGCAGCCGGTCAGGACAGGGGGAACATGAGCAGTTCTTC.

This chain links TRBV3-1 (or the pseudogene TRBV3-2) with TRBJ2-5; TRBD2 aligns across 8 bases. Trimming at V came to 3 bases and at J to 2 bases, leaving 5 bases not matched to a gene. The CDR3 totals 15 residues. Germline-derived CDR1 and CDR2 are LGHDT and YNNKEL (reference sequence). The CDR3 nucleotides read TGTGCCAGCAGCCACATAGCGGGGCGGCAAGAGACCCAGTACTTC. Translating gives CASSHIAGRQETQYF.

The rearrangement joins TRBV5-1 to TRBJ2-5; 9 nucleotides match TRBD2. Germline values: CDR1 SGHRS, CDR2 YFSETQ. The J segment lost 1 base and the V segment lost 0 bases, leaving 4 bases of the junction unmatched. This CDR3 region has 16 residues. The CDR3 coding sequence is TGCGCCAGCAGCTTGGAGGCTAGCGGGGCCCAAGAGACCCAGTACTTC. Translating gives CASSLEASGAQETQYF. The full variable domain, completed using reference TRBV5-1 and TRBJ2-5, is KAGVTQTPRYLIKTRGQQVTLSCSPISGHRSVSWYQQTPGQGLQFLFEYFSETQRNKGNFPGRFSGRQFSNSRSEMNVSTLELGDSALYLCASSLEASGAQETQYFGPGTRLLVL.

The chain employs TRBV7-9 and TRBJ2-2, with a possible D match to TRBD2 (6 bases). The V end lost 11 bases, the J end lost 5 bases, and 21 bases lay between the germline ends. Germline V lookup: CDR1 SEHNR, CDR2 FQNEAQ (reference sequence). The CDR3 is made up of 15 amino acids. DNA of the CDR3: TGTGCCGGCCCTCACCCCCCGAGCGGGACCGGGGAGCTGTTTTTT. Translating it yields CAGPHPPSGTGELFF.

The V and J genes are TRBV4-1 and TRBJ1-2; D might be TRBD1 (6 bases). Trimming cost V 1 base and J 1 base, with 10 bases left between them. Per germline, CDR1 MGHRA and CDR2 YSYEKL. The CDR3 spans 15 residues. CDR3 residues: CASSQGTVFNYGYTF. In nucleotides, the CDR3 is TGCGCCAGCAGCCAAGGGACAGTTTTTAACTATGGCTACACCTTC.

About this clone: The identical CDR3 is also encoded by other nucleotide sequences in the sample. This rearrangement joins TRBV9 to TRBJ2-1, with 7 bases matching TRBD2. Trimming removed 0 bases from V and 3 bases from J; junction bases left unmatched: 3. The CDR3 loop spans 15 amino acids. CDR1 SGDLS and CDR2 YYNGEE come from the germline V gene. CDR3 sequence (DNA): TGTGCCAGCAGCGTAGGAGGCGGGGGCTACAATGAGCAGTTCTTC. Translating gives CASSVGGGGYNEQFF.

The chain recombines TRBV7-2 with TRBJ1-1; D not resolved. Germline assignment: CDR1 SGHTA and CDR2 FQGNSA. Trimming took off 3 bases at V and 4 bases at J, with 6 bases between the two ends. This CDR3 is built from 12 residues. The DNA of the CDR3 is TGTGCCAGCAGCTTCTATATCACTGAAGCTTTCTTT. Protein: CASSFYITEAFF.

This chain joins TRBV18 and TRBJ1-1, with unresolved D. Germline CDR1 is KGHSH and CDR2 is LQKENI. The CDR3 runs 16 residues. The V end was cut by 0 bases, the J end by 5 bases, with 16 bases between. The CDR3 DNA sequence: TGTGCCAGCTCACCACCCAGTTCTGGAGCGGGGACTGAAGCTTTCTTT. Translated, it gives CASSPPSSGAGTEAFF.

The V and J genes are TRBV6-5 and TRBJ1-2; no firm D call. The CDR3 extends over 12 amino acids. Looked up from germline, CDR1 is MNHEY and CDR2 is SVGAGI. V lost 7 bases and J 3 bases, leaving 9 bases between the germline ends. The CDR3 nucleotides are TGTGCCAGCAAGAGGGATTACTATGGCTACACCTTC. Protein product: CASKRDYYGYTF.

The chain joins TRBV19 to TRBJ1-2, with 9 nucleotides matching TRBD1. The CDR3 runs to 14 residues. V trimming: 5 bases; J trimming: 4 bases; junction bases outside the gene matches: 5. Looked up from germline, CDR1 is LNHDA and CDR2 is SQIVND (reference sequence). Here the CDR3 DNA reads TGTGCCAGTAGTCCCGGACAGGGGTTCTATGGCTACACCTTC. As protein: CASSPGQGFYGYTF.

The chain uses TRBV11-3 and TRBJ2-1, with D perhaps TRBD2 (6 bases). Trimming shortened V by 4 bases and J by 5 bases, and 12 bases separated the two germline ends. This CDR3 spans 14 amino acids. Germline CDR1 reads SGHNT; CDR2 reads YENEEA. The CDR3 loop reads CASSSGTYNNEQFF. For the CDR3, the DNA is TGTGCCAGCAGCTCCGGGACTTACAACAATGAGCAGTTCTTC.

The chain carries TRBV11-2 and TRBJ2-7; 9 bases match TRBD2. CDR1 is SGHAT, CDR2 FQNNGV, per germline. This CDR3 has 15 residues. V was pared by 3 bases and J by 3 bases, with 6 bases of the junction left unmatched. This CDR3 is CASSFGLAGNYEQYF. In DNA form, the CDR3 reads TGTGCCAGCAGCTTTGGTCTAGCGGGGAACTACGAGCAGTACTTC.

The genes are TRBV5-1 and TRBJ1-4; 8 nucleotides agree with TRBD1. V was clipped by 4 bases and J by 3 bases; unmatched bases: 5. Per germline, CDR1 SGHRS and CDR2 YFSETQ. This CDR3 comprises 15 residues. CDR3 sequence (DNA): TGCGCCAGCAGCCCCAGACAGGGGTCTAATGAAAAACTGTTTTTT. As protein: CASSPRQGSNEKLFF.

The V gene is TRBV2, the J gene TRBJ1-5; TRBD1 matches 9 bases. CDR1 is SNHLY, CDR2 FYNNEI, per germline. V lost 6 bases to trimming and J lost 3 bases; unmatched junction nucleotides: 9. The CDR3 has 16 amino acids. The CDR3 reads CASRSGQGGVNQPQHF. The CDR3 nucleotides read TGTGCCAGCAGGTCGGGACAGGGTGGCGTCAATCAGCCCCAGCATTTT.

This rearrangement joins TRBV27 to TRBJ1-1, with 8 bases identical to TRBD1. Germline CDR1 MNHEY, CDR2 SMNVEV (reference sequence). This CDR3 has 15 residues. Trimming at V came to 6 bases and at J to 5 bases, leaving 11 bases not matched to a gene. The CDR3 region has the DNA TGTGCCAGCAGCCTGCGAGGGACAGGAAGAACTGAAGCTTTCTTT. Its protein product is CASSLRGTGRTEAFF.

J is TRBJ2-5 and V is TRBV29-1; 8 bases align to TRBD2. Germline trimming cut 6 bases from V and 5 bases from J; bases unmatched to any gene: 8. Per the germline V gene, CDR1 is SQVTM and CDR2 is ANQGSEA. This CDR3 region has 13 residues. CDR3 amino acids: CSVIRGGRETQYF. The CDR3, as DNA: TGCAGCGTAATACGGGGGGGCCGGGAGACCCAGTACTTC. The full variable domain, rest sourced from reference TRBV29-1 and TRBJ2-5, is SAVISQKPSRDICQRGTSLTIQCQVDSQVTMMFWYRQQPGQSLTLIATANQGSEATYESGFVIDKFPISRPNLTFSTLTVSNMSPEDSSIYLCSVIRGGRETQYFGPGTRLLVL.

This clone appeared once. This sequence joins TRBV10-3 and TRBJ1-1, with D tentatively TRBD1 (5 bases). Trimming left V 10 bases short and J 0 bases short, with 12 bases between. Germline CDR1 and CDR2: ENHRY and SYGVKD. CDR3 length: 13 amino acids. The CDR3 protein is CATARDLNTEAFF. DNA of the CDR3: TGTGCCACCGCCAGGGACTTGAACACTGAAGCTTTCTTT.

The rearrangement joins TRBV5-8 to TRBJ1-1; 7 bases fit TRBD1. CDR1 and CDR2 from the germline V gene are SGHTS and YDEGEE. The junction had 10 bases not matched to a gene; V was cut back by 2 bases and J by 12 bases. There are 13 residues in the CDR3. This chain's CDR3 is CASSLMSTGMSFF. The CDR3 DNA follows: TGTGCCAGCAGCTTAATGTCGACAGGGATGTCTTTCTTT.

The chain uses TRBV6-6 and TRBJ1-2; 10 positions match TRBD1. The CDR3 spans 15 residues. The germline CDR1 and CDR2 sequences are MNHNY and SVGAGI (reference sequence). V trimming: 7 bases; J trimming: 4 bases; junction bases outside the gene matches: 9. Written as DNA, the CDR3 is TGTGCCAGCACCAACCCGGGACAGGGGAGCTATGGCTACACCTTC. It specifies CASTNPGQGSYGYTF.

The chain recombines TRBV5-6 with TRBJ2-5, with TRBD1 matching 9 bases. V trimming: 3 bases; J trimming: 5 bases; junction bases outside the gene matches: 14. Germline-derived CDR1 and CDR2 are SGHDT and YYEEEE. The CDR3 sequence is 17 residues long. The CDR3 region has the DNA TGTGCCAGCAGCTCGGGGACAGGGAATCGATATATCGAGACCCAGTACTTC. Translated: CASSSGTGNRYIETQYF. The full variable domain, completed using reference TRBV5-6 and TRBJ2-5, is DAGVTQSPTHLIKTRGQQVTLRCSPKSGHDTVSWYQQALGQGPQFIFQYYEEEERQRGNFPDRFSGHQFPNYSSELNVNALLLGDSALYLCASSSGTGNRYIETQYFGPGTRLLVL.

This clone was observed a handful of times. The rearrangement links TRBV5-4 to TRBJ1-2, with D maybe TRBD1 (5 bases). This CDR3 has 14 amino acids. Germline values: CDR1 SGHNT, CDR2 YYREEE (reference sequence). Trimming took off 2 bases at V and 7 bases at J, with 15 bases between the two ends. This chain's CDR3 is CASSLLTATGGYTF. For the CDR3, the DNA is TGTGCCAGCAGCTTATTGACAGCCACGGGTGGCTACACCTTC.

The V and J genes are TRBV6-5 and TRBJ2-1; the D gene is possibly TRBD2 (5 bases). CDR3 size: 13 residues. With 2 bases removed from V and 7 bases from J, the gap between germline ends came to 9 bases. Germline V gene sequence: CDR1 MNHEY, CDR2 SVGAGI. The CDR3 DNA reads TGTGCCAGCAGTTACCTCACGGGAAATGAGCAGTTCTTC. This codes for CASSYLTGNEQFF.

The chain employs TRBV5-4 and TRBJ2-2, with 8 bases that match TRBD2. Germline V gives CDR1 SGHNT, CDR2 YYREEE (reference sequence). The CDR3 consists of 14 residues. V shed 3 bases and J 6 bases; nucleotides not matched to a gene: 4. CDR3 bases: TGTGCCAGCAGCTATCGGGGGGGGCCCGGGGAGCTGTTTTTT. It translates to CASSYRGGPGELFF. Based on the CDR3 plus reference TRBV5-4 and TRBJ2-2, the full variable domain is ETGVTQSPTHLIKTRGQQVTLRCSSQSGHNTVSWYQQALGQGPQFIFQYYREEENGRGNFPPRFSGLQFPNYSSELNVNALELDDSALYLCASSYRGGPGELFFGEGSRLTVL.

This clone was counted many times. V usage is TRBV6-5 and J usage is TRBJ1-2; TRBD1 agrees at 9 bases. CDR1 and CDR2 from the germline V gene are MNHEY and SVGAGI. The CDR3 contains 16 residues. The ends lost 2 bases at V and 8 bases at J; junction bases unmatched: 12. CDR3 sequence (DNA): TGTGCCAGCAGTTACGACGCTGGACAGGGGATATTCGGCTACACCTTC. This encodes CASSYDAGQGIFGYTF.

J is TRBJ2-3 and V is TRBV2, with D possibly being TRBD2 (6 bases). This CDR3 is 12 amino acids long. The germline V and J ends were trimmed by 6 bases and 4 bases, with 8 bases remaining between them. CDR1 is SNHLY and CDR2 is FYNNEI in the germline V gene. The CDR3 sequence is CASRERADTQYF. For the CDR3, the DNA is TGTGCCAGCAGAGAGCGGGCAGATACGCAGTATTTT.

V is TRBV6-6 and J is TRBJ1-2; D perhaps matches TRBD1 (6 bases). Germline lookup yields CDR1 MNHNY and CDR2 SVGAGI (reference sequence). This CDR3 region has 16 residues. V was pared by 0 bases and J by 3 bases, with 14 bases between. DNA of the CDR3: TGTGCCAGCAGTTACTCGACCAGGGAGGGGGACTATGGCTACACCTTC. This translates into CASSYSTREGDYGYTF.

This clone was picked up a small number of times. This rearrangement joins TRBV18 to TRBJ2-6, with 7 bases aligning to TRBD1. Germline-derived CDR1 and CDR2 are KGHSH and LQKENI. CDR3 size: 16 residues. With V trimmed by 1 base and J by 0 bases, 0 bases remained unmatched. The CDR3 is CASSPRQGSGANVLTF. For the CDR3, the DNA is TGTGCCAGCTCACCACGACAGGGCTCTGGGGCCAACGTCCTGACTTTC. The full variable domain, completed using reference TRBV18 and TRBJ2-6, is NAGVMQNPRHLVRRRGQEARLRCSPMKGHSHVYWYRQLPEEGLKFMVYLQKENIIDESGMPKERFSAEFPKEGPSILRIQQVVRGDSAAYFCASSPRQGSGANVLTFGAGSRLTVL.